Given below is one T cell receptor (beta chain) in context. Its antigen is not identified. CDR1 SQVTM and CDR2 ANQGSEA come from the germline V gene. This CDR3 region has 13 residues. V was shortened by 1 base and J by 5 bases, with 11 bases between the two germline ends. This entry comes from a study of Tregs in tolerant kidney transplant recipients. Method: immunoSEQ multiplex PCR; TCRdb's copy keeps in-frame clones and lacks some. Of hundreds of thousands of clones listed, roughly four fifths are singletons. Unstimulated Tregs (CD4+CD25+CD127-) and CD4+CD25- non-Tregs were sorted from PBMCs. Study-wide points: Findings come from small patient numbers and require larger validation. Biological reproducibility was not directly addressed in this study. Activated donor B cell expansion appeared to reveal the most relevant donor-specific TCRbeta repertoire.

The sequence derives from a human donor in good health. The sequencing sample was made of CD4+ T cells from blood. The V and J genes are TRBV29-1 and TRBJ2-5, with no clear D. CDR3 DNA sequence: TGCAGCGTTGAAGGACCGATGGGGGAGACCCAGTACTTC. It codes for CSVEGPMGETQYF.